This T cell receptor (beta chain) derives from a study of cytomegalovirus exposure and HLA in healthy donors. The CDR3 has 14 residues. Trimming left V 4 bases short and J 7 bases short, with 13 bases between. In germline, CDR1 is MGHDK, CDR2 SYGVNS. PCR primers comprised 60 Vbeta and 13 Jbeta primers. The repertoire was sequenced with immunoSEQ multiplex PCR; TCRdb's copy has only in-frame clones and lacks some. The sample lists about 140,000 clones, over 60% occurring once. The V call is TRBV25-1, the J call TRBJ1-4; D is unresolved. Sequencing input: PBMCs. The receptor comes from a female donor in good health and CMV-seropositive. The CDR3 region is CASSAYGVLEKLFF. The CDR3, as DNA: TGTGCCAGCAGTGCATACGGGGTACTTGAAAAACTGTTTTTT.